These T cell receptor beta chains were read from a single sample in a study of T cells after yellow fever vaccination. TCRdb processed the 5' RACE reads anew with MiXCR; each CDR3 protein has one entry. The table lists about 63,000 distinct CDR3 sequences, less than 8.5% of them singletons. The source material was CD8+ T cells sorted from PBMCs, sampled 15 days after the yellow fever booster vaccination. These receptors were collected from a man aged 25 to 40 who received the YFV17D yellow fever vaccine. Both conserved end residues are part of each CDR3. The order of the fields is V gene, clone size, J gene, D gene, CDR3 protein, CDR3 DNA. A D gene is named only where the DNA matches it firmly. Only some rows state a clone size, as once, few, many or a class for expanded clones.

V: TRBV4-2; size: many; J: TRBJ2-7; D: TRBD2; CDR3: CASSQASSGSSYEQYF; DNA: TGTGCCAGCAGCCAGGCCTCTAGCGGGTCCTCCTACGAGCAGTACTTC
V: TRBV10-2; size: many; J: TRBJ2-7; D: NA; CDR3: CASSRTHHEQYF; DNA: TGCGCCAGCAGTCGAACACACCACGAGCAGTACTTC
V: TRBV14; size: NA; J: TRBJ2-5; D: TRBD2; CDR3: CASSGRGSSGVEETQYF; DNA: TGTGCCAGCAGCGGTCGCGGGAGTTCGGGGGTTGAGGAGACCCAGTACTTC
V: TRBV7-8; size: many; J: TRBJ2-2; D: NA; CDR3: CASSLAGQNTGELFF; DNA: TGTGCCAGCAGCTTAGCGGGTCAGAACACCGGGGAGCTGTTTTTT
V: TRBV9; size: many; J: TRBJ2-3; D: TRBD1; CDR3: CASSPEGTVHTTDTQYF; DNA: TGTGCCAGCAGCCCGGAAGGGACAGTGCATACCACAGATACGCAGTATTTT
V: TRBV12-3/TRBV12-4; size: many; J: TRBJ2-1; D: NA; CDR3: CASSLAGMGLGEQFF; DNA: TGTGCCAGCAGTTTAGCGGGAATGGGGCTAGGAGAGCAGTTCTTC
V: TRBV19; size: many; J: TRBJ2-2; D: NA; CDR3: CARTGRGCPNTGELFF; DNA: TGTGCCAGGACAGGGAGGGGATGTCCGAACACCGGGGAGCTGTTTTTT
V: TRBV6-5; size: many; J: TRBJ2-1; D: TRBD1; CDR3: CASSYSGQGANEQFF; DNA: TGTGCCAGCAGTTACTCGGGACAGGGGGCTAATGAGCAGTTCTTC
V: TRBV19; size: many; J: TRBJ2-1; D: TRBD2; CDR3: CASTLRSGLAGIGSYNEQFF; DNA: TGTGCCAGTACACTAAGGTCGGGACTAGCGGGAATTGGCTCCTACAATGAGCAGTTCTTC
V: TRBV5-8; size: many; J: TRBJ2-1; D: NA; CDR3: CASSLDIRESFF; DNA: TGTGCCAGCAGCTTGGATATTCGGGAGTCGTTCTTC
V: TRBV11-2; size: many; J: TRBJ2-1; D: NA; CDR3: CASIQSASSYNEQFF; DNA: TGTGCCAGCATCCAATCAGCTAGCTCCTACAATGAGCAGTTCTTC
V: TRBV9; size: many; J: TRBJ2-1; D: TRBD2; CDR3: CASSVEGGRWDEQFF; DNA: TGTGCCAGCAGCGTAGAAGGCGGGAGATGGGATGAGCAGTTCTTC
V: TRBV14; size: few; J: TRBJ1-2; D: NA; CDR3: CASSQAGNYGYTF; DNA: TGTGCCAGCAGCCAAGCCGGGAACTATGGCTACACCTTC
V: TRBV3-1; size: many; J: TRBJ2-1; D: NA; CDR3: CASSQATGVYNEQFF; DNA: TGTGCCAGCAGCCAAGCAACGGGAGTTTACAATGAGCAGTTCTTC
V: TRBV11-2; size: many; J: TRBJ2-7; D: NA; CDR3: CASSLMFGEIYEQYF; DNA: TGTGCCAGCAGCTTAATGTTTGGGGAGATATACGAGCAGTACTTC
V: TRBV27; size: NA; J: TRBJ2-7; D: NA; CDR3: CASSSVRGYEQYF; DNA: TGTGCCAGCAGTTCCGTCAGGGGCTACGAGCAGTACTTC
V: TRBV9; size: many; J: TRBJ1-5; D: NA; CDR3: CASSDAGDGQPQHF; DNA: TGTGCCAGCAGCGATGCAGGGGATGGCCAGCCCCAGCATTTT
V: TRBV18; size: many; J: TRBJ2-5; D: NA; CDR3: CASSPPQGGETQYF; DNA: TGTGCCAGCTCACCACCGCAGGGGGGAGAGACCCAGTACTTC
V: TRBV6-2/TRBV6-3; size: NA; J: TRBJ2-2; D: NA; CDR3: CASSYEGRAGELFF; DNA: TGTGCCAGCAGTTACGAGGGGCGAGCCGGGGAGCTGTTTTTT